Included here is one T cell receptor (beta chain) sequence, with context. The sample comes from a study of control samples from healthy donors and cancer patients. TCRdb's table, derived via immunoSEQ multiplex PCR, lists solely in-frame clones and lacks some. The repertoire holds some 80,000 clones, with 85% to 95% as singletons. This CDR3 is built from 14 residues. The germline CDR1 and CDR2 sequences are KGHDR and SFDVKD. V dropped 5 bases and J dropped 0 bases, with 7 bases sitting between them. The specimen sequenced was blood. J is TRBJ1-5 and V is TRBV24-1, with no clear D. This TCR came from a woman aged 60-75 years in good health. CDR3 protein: CATSGGISNQPQHF. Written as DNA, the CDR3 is TGTGCCACCAGTGGAGGGATTAGCAATCAGCCCCAGCATTTT.